These 21 T cell receptor beta chains were sequenced from one sample in a study of metastatic and nonmetastatic thyroid tumors. Patients were all untreated before their thyroid surgery. With MiXCR, TCRdb called clones anew from the PCR reads. The sample holds 9,500 to 15,000 clones; 30% to 35% are singletons and the top ten take 12%. Sequencing used tumor tissue. These receptors came from a female donor with papillary thyroid cancer or a benign thyroid nodule (not recorded which). Some clones in this sample may be carry-over from other donors' samples.

There are many counts of this clone. CDR3 sequence: CASQDRGRGNAGELFF. The CDR3 coding sequence is TGTGCCAGTCAAGACAGGGGGCGCGGTAACGCCGGGGAGCTGTTTTTT. The chain is built from TRBV19 and TRBJ2-2; 10 nucleotides match TRBD1. The CDR3 consists of 16 residues. From germline, CDR1 is LNHDA and CDR2 SQIVND (reference sequence). The trim removed 8 bases at V and 6 bases at J, leaving 12 bases unmatched.

This clone has at least ten counts. The chain employs TRBV5-1 and TRBJ2-1; D possibly matches TRBD1 or TRBD2 (5 bases each). CDR1 and CDR2 from the germline V gene are SGHRS and YFSETQ. V lost 0 bases, J lost 8 bases, and 12 bases lay in between. This CDR3 has 14 amino acids. The CDR3 coding sequence is TGCGCCAGCAGCTTGGATGCAGGGACGGATGAGCAGTTCTTC. As protein: CASSLDAGTDEQFF.

The chain links TRBV20-1 to TRBJ2-2; 7 nucleotides align to TRBD2. The CDR3 extends over 15 amino acids. Trimming cost V 3 bases and J 0 bases; bases outside gene matches: 4. Looked up from germline, CDR1 is DFQATT and CDR2 is SNEGSKA (reference sequence). As DNA, the CDR3 is TGCAGTGCTAGGCCTCGGGGGGCGAACACCGGGGAGCTGTTTTTT. It encodes CSARPRGANTGELFF.

Details on this clone: One end of the junction does not line up with germline, which may come from a read error. This chain joins TRBV20-1 and TRBJ1-1; D not resolved. The length of the CDR3 is 15 residues. Germline CDR1 and CDR2: DFQATT and SNEGSKA (reference sequence). The CDR3 loop reads CSSRDPGRIDTDAFF. The CDR3 nucleotides are TGCAGTTCTAGAGATCCAGGAAGGATTGACACTGATGCTTTCTTT.

This clone was observed at least ten times. This chain connects TRBV7-8 to TRBJ2-3; 10 bases line up with TRBD1. J gave up 0 bases and V 1 base, and 4 bases lay outside the gene matches. CDR3 length: 17 amino acids. Looked up from germline, CDR1 is SGHVS and CDR2 is FQNEAQ. CDR3 sequence (DNA): TGTGCCAGCAGCTTAGGGGACAGGGGTACTAGCACAGATACGCAGTATTTT. Translated, it gives CASSLGDRGTSTDTQYF.

The J gene is TRBJ2-1, the V gene TRBV20-1; 9 bases are shared with TRBD1. The V and J ends lost 1 base and 4 bases, in that order; junction bases with no gene match: 8. Looked up from germline, CDR1 is DFQATT and CDR2 is SNEGSKA (reference sequence). This CDR3 is built from 16 residues. The CDR3: CSARATGGLTYNEQFF. CDR3 DNA sequence: TGCAGTGCTAGAGCCACAGGGGGCTTGACGTACAATGAGCAGTTCTTC.

By frequency in the sample, this clone is medium-sized. The chain links TRBV6-2 or TRBV6-3 to TRBJ1-3; D call uncertain. Trimming pared 6 bases from V and 0 bases from J, leaving 15 bases between. Germline V lookup: CDR1 MNHEY, CDR2 SVGEGT. This CDR3 has 16 residues. CDR3: CASRLTAGHSGNTIYF. The CDR3 bases are TGTGCCAGCAGGCTGACCGCAGGCCACTCTGGAAACACCATATATTTT.

For this clone: A junction boundary mismatches the germline segment, possibly from a read error. The chain links TRBV18 to TRBJ2-7; D gene uncertain. The V gene's germline CDR1 is KGHSH and CDR2 LQKENI. This CDR3 region has 13 residues. The DNA for the CDR3 is TGTGCCAGCTCACCAGTACAGACTTACGAGCGGTACTTC. This encodes CASSPVQTYERYF.

This clone was detected only a few times. Since a much larger clone is just one base distant, this may be a read error. The CDR3: CASSTGRQALTDTQYF. The CDR3 DNA follows: TGTGCCAGCAGCACCGGAAGACAGGCCCTGACAGATACGCAGTATTTT. The chain couples TRBV11-1 to TRBJ2-3, with TRBD1 as a possible D gene (6 bases). The CDR3 loop spans 16 amino acids. Trimming pared 5 bases from V and 3 bases from J, leaving 18 bases between. From germline, CDR1 is SGHAT and CDR2 FQDESV (reference sequence).

The rearrangement uses TRBV25-1 and TRBJ1-2; 8 positions agree with TRBD1. Unmatched junction bases numbered 5, after V lost 5 bases and J lost 6 bases. Germline V gene sequence: CDR1 MGHDK, CDR2 SYGVNS. There are 13 residues in the CDR3. The CDR3 protein is CASSPTGGHGYTF. The CDR3 DNA follows: TGTGCCAGCAGTCCAACAGGGGGTCATGGCTACACCTTC.

This clone was picked up many times. The V gene is TRBV20-1, the J gene TRBJ2-2; D could derive from TRBD1 or TRBD2 (5 bases each). V lost 8 bases to trimming and J lost 2 bases, with 9 bases between them. The CDR3 is 12 amino acids. Germline V gene sequence: CDR1 DFQATT, CDR2 SNEGSKA (reference sequence). CDR3 loop: CSTRDNTGELFF. In DNA, the CDR3 is TGCAGTACCCGGGACAACACCGGGGAGCTGTTTTTT.

In DNA form, the CDR3 reads TGTGCCAGCAGCCGACAGGGAGGCGAGCAGTACTTC. Amino acid sequence: CASSRQGGEQYF. The rearrangement links TRBV6-1 to TRBJ2-7, with a possible D match to TRBD1 (7 bases). The germline V gene encodes CDR1 MNHNS and CDR2 SASEGT. V lost 6 bases and J lost 6, with 12 bases in between. The CDR3 spans 12 residues.

V is TRBV20-1 and J is TRBJ1-6; TRBD1 agrees at 9 bases. The V gene's germline CDR1 is DFQATT and CDR2 SNEGSKA (reference sequence). The ends lost 3 bases at V and 9 bases at J; junction bases unmatched: 6. This CDR3 has 14 residues. CDR3 sequence reads: CSAREDRGASPLHF. The CDR3 nucleotides read TGCAGTGCTAGGGAGGACAGGGGAGCTTCACCCCTCCACTTT.

This chain joins TRBV11-1 and TRBJ2-1; TRBD2 aligns across 7 bases. The germline CDR1 and CDR2 sequences are SGHAT and FQDESV (reference sequence). CDR3 length: 15 residues. Trimming cost V 4 bases and J 7 bases; bases outside gene matches: 10. The chain's CDR3 is CASSWGIAGKNEQFF. Here the CDR3 DNA reads TGTGCCAGCAGCTGGGGAATAGCGGGTAAAAATGAGCAGTTCTTC.

By share of the sample, this clone is medium-sized. The rearrangement uses TRBV19 and TRBJ1-2, with a possible D match to TRBD1 (6 bases). Trimming cost V 5 bases and J 11 bases, with 9 bases left between them. Per germline, CDR1 LNHDA and CDR2 SQIVND (reference sequence). The CDR3 spans 10 residues. DNA for the CDR3: TGTGCCAGTAGTTTTCAGGGGTACACCTTC. Translated: CASSFQGYTF.

This clone occurred a few times. One end of the junction does not line up with germline, which may come from a read error. The chain combines TRBV6-4 with TRBJ2-3; TRBD2 is a possible D gene (6 bases). The CDR3 contains 18 residues. Germline CDR1 MRHNA, CDR2 SNTAGT. CDR3 loop: CASSPIFSGKAQKDMQYF. The DNA of the CDR3 is TGTGCCAGCAGTCCAATCTTTAGCGGTAAGGCCCAAAAAGATATGCAGTATTTC.

This clone has a single count. The CDR3 sequence: CASSLGTAGGRETQYF. CDR3 nucleotide sequence: TGTGCCAGCAGCTTAGGCACGGCGGGGGGTCGAGAGACCCAGTACTTC. V is TRBV13 and J is TRBJ2-5, with TRBD2 matching over 8 bases. The V segment lost 0 bases and the J segment 4 bases; nucleotides outside the gene matches: 7. The CDR3 is 16 residues long. The germline V gene has CDR1 PRHDT and CDR2 FYEKMQ (reference sequence).

This clone has only one observation. The gene calls are TRBV19 and TRBJ2-2, with 9 bases matching TRBD1. CDR1 and CDR2 from the germline V gene are LNHDA and SQIVND (reference sequence). This CDR3 spans 18 amino acids. J gave up 1 base and V 1 base, and 7 bases lay outside the gene matches. CDR3 DNA: TGTGCCAGTAGTATAGTTAGACCGGGACAGGGGAACACCGGGGAGCTGTTTTTT. Translated: CASSIVRPGQGNTGELFF.

The table lists this clone with many counts. This clone may be a read error of a much larger clone one base away. The chain links TRBV6-2 or TRBV6-3 to TRBJ2-3; 9 bases map to TRBD1. The CDR3 length is 15 residues. The germline V gene has CDR1 MNHEY and CDR2 SVGEGT. The DNA of the CDR3 is TGTGCCAGCAGACGTGGGGACAGGGAGACAGATACGCAGTACTTT. Its translation: CASRRGDRETDTQYF.

This clone was detected only a few times. The chain links TRBV6-1 to TRBJ2-7, with 8 bases lining up with TRBD2. The CDR3 is 16 amino acids. Germline values: CDR1 MNHNS, CDR2 SASEGT. V lost 3 bases to trimming and J lost 0 bases; unmatched junction nucleotides: 7. CDR3 DNA: TGTGCCAGCAGTGAGGAGAGCGGGAGACTCTCCTACGAGCAGTACTTC. The encoded protein is CASSEESGRLSYEQYF.

This clone counts as medium-sized. V is TRBV6-1 and J is TRBJ2-1; D is undetermined. V dropped 6 bases and J dropped 3 bases, with 15 bases sitting between them. The CDR3 consists of 15 residues. Germline V gene sequence: CDR1 MNHNS, CDR2 SASEGT. The DNA of the CDR3 is TGTGCCAGCAGGTCTCGAAGCGTTCGCTACAATGAGCAGTTCTTC. Translation: CASRSRSVRYNEQFF.